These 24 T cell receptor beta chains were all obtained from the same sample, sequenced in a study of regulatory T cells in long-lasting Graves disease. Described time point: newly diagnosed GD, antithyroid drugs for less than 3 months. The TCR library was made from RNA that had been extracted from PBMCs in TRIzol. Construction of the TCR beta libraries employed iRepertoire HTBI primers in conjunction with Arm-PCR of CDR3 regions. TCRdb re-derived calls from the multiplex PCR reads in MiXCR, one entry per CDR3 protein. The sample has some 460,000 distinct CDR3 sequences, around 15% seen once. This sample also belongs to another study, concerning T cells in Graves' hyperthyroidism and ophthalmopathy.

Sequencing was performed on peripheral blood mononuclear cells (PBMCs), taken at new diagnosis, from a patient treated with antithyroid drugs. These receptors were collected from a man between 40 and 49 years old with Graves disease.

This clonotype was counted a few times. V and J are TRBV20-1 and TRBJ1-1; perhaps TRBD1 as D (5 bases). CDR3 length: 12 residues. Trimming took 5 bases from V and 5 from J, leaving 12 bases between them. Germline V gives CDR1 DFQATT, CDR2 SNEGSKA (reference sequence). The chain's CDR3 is CSAAGGGTEAFF. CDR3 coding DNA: TGCAGTGCTGCCGGCGGGGGAACTGAAGCTTTCTTT.

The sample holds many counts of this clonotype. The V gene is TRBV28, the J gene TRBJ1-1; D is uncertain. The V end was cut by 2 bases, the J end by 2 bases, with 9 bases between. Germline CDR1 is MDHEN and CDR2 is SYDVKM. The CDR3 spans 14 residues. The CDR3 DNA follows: TGTGCCAGCAGTTTAATACCAGCCAACACTGAAGCTTTCTTT. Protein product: CASSLIPANTEAFF.

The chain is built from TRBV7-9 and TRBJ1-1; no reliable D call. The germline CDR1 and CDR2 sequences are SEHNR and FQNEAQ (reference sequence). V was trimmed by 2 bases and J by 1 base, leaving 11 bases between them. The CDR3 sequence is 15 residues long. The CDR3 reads CASSLMALGNTEAFF. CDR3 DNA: TGTGCCAGCAGCTTAATGGCTTTGGGGAACACTGAAGCTTTCTTT.

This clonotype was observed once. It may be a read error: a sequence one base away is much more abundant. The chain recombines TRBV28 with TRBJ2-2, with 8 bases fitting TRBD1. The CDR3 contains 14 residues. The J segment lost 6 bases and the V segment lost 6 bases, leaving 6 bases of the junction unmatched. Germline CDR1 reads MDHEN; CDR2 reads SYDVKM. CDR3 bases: TGTGCCAGCAGACTGGACAGGGTCGCCGGGGAGCTGTTTTTT. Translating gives CASRLDRVAGELFF.

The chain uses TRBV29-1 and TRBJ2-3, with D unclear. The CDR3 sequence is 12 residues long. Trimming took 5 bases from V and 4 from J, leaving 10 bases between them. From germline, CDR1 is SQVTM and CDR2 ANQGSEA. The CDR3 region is CSVSSSADTQYF. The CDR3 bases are TGCAGCGTTAGCTCGAGTGCAGATACGCAGTATTTT.

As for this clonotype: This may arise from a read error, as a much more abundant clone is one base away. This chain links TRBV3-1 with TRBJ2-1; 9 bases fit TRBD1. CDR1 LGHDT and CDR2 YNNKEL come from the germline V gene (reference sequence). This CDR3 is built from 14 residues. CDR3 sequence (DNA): TGTGCCAGCGGCCAGACTACAGGGGGCTATGAGCAGTTCTTC. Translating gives CASGQTTGGYEQFF.

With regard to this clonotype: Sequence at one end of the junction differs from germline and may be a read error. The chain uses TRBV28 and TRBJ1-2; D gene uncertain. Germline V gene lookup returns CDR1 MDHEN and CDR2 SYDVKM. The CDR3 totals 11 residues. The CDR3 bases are TGTGCCAGCATGAAAGACTATGGCTACGCCTTC. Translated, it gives CASMKDYGYAF.

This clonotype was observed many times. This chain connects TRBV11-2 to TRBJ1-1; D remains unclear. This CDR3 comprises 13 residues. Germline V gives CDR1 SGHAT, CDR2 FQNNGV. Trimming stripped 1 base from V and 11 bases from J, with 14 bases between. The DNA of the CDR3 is TGTGCCAGCAGCTTAGTCTGGCAGGCCTTGGCTTTCTTT. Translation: CASSLVWQALAFF.

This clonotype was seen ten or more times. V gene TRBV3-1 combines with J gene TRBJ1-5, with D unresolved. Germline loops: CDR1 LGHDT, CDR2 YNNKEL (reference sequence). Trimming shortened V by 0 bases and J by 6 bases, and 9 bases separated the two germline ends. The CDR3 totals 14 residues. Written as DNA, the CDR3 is TGTGCCAGCAGCCAAGAACAGCTGACTCAGCCCCAGCATTTT. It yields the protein CASSQEQLTQPQHF.

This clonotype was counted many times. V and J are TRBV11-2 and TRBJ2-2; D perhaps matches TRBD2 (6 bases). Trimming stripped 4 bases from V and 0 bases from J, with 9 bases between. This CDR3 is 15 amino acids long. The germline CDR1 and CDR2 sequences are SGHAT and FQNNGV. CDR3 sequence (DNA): TGTGCCAGCAGCTGGGACTGGGCGAACACCGGGGAGCTGTTTTTT. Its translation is CASSWDWANTGELFF.

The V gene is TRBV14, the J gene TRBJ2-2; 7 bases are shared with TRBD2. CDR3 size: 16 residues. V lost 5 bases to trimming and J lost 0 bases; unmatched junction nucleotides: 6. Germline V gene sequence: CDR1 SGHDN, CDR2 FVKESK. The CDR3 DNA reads TGTGCCAGCAGCGGTAGCGGGCCCGCGAACACCGGGGAGCTGTTTTTT. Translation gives CASSGSGPANTGELFF.

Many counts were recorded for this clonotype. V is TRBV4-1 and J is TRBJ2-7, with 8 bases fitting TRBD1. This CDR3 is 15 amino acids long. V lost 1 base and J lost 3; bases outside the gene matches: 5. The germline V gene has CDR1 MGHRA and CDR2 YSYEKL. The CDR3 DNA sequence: TGCGCCAGCAGCCAAGTCCCAGGGGGCGGCTACGAGCAGTACTTC. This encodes CASSQVPGGGYEQYF.

This CDR3 is CASRPLAGVRNEQFF. For the CDR3, the DNA is TGTGCCAGCAGGCCACTAGCGGGAGTACGCAATGAGCAGTTCTTC. The gene calls are TRBV11-2 and TRBJ2-1; 11 nucleotides agree with TRBD2. CDR3 length: 15 residues. Germline loops: CDR1 SGHAT, CDR2 FQNNGV. Unmatched junction bases numbered 7, after V lost 6 bases and J lost 6 bases.

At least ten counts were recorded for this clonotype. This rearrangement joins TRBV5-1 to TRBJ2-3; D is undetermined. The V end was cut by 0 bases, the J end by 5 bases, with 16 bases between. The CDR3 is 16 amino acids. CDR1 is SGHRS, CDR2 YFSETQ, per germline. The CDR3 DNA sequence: TGCGCCAGCAGCTTGGAGGTCCTGGATAGAGGAGATACGCAGTATTTT. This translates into CASSLEVLDRGDTQYF.

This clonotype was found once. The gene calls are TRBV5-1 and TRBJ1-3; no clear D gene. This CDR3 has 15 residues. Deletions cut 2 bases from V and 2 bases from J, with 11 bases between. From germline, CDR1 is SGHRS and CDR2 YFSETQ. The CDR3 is CASSFLGTAGNTIYF. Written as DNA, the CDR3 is TGCGCCAGCAGCTTTCTTGGAACAGCTGGAAACACCATATATTTT.

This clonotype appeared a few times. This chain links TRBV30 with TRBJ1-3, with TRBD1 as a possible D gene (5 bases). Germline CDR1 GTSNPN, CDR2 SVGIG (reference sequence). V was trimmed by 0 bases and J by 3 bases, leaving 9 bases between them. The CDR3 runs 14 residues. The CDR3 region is CAWSVGGDGNTIYF. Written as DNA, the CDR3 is TGTGCCTGGAGTGTGGGAGGGGATGGAAACACCATATATTTT.

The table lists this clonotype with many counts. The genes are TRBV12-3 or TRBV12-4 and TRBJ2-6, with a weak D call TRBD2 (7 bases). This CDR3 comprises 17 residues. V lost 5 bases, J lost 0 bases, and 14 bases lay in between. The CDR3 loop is CASSLIGGHSGANVLTF. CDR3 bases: TGTGCCAGCAGTCTGATCGGGGGGCACTCTGGGGCCAACGTCCTGACTTTC.

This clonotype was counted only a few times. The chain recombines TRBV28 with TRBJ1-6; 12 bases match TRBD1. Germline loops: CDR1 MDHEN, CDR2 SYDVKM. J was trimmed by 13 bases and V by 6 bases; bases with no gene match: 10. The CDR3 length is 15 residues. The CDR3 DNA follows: TGTGCCAGCAGACCGGGACAGGGGGCGTCGAGTCCCCTCCACTTT. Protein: CASRPGQGASSPLHF. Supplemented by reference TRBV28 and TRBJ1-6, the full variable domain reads DVKVTQSSRYLVKRTGEKVFLECVQDMDHENMFWYRQDPGLGLRLIYFSYDVKMKEKGDIPEGYSVSREKKERFSLILESASTNQTSMYLCASRPGQGASSPLHFGNGTRLTVT.

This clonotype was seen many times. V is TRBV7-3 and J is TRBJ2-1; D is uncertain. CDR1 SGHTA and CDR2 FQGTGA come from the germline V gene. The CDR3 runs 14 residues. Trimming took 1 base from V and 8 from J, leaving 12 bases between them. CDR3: CASSLRPPLDEQFF. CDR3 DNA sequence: TGTGCCAGCAGCTTAAGGCCTCCTTTGGATGAGCAGTTCTTC.

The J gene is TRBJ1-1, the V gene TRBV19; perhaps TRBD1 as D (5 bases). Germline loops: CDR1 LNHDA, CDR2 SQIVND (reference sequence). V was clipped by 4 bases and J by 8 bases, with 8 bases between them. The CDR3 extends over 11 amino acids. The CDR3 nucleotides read TGTGCCAGTAGTAAAGGGGTGGAAGCTTTCTTT. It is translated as CASSKGVEAFF. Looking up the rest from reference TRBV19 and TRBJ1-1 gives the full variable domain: DGGITQSPKYLFRKEGQNVTLSCEQNLNHDAMYWYRQDPGQGLRLIYYSQIVNDFQKGDIAEGYSVSREKKESFPLTVTSAQKNPTAFYLCASSKGVEAFFGQGTRLTVV.

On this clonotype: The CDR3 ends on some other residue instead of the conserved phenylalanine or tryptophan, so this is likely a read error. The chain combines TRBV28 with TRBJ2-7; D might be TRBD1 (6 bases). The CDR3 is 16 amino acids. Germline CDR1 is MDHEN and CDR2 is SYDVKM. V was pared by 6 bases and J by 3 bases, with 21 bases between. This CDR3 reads CASSPQKQGRIYEQYL. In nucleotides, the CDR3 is TGTGCCAGCAGCCCCCAGAAGCAGGGGCGGATCTACGAGCAGTACCTC.

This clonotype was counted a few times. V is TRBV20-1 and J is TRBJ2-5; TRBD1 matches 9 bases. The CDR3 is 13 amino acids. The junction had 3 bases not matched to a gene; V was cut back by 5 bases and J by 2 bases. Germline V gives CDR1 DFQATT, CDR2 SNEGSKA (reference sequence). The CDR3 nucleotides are TGCAGTGCTCTCGGGACAGGGCAAGAGACCCAGTACTTC. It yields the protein CSALGTGQETQYF.

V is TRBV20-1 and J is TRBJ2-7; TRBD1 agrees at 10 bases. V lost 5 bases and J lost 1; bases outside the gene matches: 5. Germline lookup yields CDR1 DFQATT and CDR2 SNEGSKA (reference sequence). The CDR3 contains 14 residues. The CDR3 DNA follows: TGCAGTGCTCGCGACAGGGGGCGATCCTACGAGCAGTACTTC. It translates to CSARDRGRSYEQYF.

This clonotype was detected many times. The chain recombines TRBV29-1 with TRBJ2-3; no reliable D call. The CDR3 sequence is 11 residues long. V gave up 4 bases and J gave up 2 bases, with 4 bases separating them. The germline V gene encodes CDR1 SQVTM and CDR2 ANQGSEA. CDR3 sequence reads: CSVGYTDTQYF. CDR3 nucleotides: TGCAGCGTTGGCTACACAGATACGCAGTATTTT.